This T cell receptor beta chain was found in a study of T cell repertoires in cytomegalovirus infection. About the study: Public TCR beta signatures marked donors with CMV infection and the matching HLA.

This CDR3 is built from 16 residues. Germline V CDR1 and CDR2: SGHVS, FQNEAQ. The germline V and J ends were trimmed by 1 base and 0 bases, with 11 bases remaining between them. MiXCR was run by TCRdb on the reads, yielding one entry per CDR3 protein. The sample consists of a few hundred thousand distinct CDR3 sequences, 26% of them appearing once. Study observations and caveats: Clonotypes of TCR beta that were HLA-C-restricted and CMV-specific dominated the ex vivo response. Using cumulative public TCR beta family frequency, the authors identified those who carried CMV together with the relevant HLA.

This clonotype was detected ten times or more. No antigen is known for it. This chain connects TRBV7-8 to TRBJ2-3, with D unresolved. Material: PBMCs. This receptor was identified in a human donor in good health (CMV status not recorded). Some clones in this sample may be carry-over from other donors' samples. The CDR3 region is CASSLETAASTDTQYF. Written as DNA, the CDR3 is TGTGCCAGCAGCTTAGAAACAGCAGCCAGCACAGATACGCAGTATTTT.